This section outlines one T cell receptor (beta chain) sequence together with its context. Its cognate antigen is unknown. 60 Vbeta and 13 Jbeta primers were used in PCR. Only in-frame clones appear in the TCRdb table, and some are missing; sequencing was by immunoSEQ multiplex PCR. Of roughly 160,000 clones in the sample, approximately 78% were seen once. V was cut by 3 bases and J by 0 bases, with 13 bases left in between. The length of the CDR3 is 16 residues. Germline CDR1 is SGHVS and CDR2 is FNYEAQ. This specimen comes from a study of cytomegalovirus exposure and HLA in healthy donors. Overall study results and limits: Productive rates of about 87% or about 30% were seen for most TCR beta V segments in an earlier analysis. It was assumed in the presence/absence analyses that sequencing depth was roughly uniform across donors.

The source material was PBMCs. The V gene is TRBV7-6, the J gene TRBJ2-3; perhaps TRBD2 as D (6 bases). This TCR came from a male donor in good health and CMV-seronegative. CDR3 region: CASSLGSGASTDTQYF. In DNA form, the CDR3 reads TGTGCCAGCAGCTTGGGTAGCGGAGCTAGCACAGATACGCAGTATTTT.